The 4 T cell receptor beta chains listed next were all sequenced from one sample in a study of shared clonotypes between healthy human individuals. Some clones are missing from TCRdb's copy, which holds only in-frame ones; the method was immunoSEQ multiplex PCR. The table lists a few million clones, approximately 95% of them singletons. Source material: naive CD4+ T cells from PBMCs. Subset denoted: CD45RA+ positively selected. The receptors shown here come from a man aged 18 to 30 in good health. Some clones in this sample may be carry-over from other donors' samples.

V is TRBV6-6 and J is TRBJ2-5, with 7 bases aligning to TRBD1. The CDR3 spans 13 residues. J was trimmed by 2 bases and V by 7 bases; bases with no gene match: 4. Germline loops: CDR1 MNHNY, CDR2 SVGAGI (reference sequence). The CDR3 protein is CASKGTVQETQYF. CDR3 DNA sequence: TGTGCCAGCAAGGGGACAGTACAAGAGACCCAGTACTTC.

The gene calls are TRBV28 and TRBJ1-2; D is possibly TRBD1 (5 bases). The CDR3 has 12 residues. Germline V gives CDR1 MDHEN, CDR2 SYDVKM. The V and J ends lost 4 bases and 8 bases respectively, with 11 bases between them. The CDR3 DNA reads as TGTGCCAGCAGTTGGGGGTCTCAGGGCTACACCTTC. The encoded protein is CASSWGSQGYTF.

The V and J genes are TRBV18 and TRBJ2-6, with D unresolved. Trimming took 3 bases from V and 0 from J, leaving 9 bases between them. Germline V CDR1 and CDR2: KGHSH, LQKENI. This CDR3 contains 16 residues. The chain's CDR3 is CASSPVPNSGANVLTF. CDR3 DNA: TGTGCCAGCTCACCGGTACCGAACTCTGGGGCCAACGTCCTGACTTTC. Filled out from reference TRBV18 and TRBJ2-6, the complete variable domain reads NAGVMQNPRHLVRRRGQEARLRCSPMKGHSHVYWYRQLPEEGLKFMVYLQKENIIDESGMPKERFSAEFPKEGPSILRIQQVVRGDSAAYFCASSPVPNSGANVLTFGAGSRLTVL.

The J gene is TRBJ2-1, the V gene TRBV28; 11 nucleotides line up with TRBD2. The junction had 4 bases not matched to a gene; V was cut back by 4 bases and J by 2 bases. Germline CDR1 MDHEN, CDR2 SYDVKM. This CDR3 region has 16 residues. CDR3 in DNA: TGTGCCAGCAGTTCCCCTAGCGGGAGGCCCTACAATGAGCAGTTCTTC. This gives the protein CASSSPSGRPYNEQFF. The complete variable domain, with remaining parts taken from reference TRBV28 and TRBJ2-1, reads DVKVTQSSRYLVKRTGEKVFLECVQDMDHENMFWYRQDPGLGLRLIYFSYDVKMKEKGDIPEGYSVSREKKERFSLILESASTNQTSMYLCASSSPSGRPYNEQFFGPGTRLTVL.